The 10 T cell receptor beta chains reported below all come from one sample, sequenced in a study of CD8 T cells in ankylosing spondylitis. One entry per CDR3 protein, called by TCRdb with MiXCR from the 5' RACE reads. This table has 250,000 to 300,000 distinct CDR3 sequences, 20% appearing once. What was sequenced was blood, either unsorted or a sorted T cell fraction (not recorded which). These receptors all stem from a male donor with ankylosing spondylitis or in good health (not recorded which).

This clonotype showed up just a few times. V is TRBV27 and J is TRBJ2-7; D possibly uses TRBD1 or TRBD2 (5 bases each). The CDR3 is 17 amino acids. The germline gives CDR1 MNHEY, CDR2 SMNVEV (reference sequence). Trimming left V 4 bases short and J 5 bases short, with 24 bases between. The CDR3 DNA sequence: TGTGCCAGCAGTTCAATCCTGACAGCCGCTCGGGATAACGAGCAGTACGTC. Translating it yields CASSSILTAARDNEQYV.

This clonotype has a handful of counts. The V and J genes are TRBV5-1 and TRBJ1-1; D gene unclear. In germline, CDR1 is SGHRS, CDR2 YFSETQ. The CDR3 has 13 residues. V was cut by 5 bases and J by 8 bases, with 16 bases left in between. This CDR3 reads CASSPSTNNEAFF. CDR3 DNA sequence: TGCGCCAGCAGTCCATCGACAAATAACGAAGCTTTCTTT.

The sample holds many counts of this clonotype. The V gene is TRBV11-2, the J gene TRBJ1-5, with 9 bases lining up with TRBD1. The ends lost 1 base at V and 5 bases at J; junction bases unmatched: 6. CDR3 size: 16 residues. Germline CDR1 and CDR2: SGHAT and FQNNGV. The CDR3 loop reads CASSLGDRANYQPQHF. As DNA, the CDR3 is TGTGCCAGCAGCTTAGGGGACAGGGCGAATTATCAGCCCCAGCATTTT. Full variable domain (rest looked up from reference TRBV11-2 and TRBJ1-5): EAGVAQSPRYKIIEKRQSVAFWCNPISGHATLYWYQQILGQGPKLLIQFQNNGVVDDSQLPKDRFSAERLKGVDSTLKIQPAKLEDSAVYLCASSLGDRANYQPQHFGDGTRLSIL.

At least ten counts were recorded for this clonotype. The CDR3: CSADGTGASTDTQYF. CDR3 bases: TGCAGTGCCGACGGGACAGGGGCTAGCACAGATACGCAGTATTTT. This sequence joins TRBV20-1 and TRBJ2-3, with TRBD1 identical over 10 bases. The V gene end was trimmed by 6 bases and the J gene end by 0 bases; junction bases not matched to a gene: 6. The CDR3 is made up of 15 amino acids. From germline, CDR1 is DFQATT and CDR2 SNEGSKA (reference sequence).

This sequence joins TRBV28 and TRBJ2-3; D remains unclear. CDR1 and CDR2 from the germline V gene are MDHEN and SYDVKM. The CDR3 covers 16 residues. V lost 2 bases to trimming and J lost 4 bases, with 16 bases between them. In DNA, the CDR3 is TGTGCCAGCAGTTTAGGAACAGTATCGTCGGCAGATACGCAGTATTTT. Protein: CASSLGTVSSADTQYF. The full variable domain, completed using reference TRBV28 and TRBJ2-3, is DVKVTQSSRYLVKRTGEKVFLECVQDMDHENMFWYRQDPGLGLRLIYFSYDVKMKEKGDIPEGYSVSREKKERFSLILESASTNQTSMYLCASSLGTVSSADTQYFGPGTRLTVL.

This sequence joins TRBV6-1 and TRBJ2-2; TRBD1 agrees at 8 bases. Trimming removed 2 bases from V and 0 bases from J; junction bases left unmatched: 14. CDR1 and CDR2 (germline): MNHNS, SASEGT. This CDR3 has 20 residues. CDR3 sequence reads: CASSEFRGNIQGANTGELFF. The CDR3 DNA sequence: TGTGCCAGCAGTGAATTTCGGGGGAATATACAGGGGGCGAACACCGGGGAGCTGTTTTTT.

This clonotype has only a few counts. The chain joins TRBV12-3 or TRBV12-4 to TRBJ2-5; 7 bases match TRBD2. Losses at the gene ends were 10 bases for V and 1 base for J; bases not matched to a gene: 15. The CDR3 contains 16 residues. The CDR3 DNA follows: TGTGCCACCGCCCCGGGACTAACAAGACCCCAAGAGACCCAGTACTTC. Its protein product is CATAPGLTRPQETQYF.

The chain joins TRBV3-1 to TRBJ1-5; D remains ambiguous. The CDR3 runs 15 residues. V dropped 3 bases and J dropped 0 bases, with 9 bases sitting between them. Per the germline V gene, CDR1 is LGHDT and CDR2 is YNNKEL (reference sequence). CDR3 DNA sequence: TGTGCCAGCAGCCAGGGCCCAGGTAGCAATCAGCCCCAGCATTTT. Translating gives CASSQGPGSNQPQHF. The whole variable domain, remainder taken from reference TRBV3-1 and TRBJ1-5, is DTAVSQTPKYLVTQMGNDKSIKCEQNLGHDTMYWYKQDSKKFLKIMFSYNNKELIINETVPNRFSPKSPDKAHLNLHINSLELGDSAVYFCASSQGPGSNQPQHFGDGTRLSIL.

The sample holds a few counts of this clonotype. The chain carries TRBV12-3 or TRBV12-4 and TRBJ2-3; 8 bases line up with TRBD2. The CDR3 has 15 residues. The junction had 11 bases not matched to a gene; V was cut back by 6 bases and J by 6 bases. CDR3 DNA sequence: TGTGCCAGCAGCCCAGTGGCGGGGGGCAGGGATACGCAGTATTTT. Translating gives CASSPVAGGRDTQYF.

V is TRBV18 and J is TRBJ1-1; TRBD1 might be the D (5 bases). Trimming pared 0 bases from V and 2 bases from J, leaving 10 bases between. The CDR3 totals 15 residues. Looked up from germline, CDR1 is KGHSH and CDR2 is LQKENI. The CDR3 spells CASSPPGRVNTEAFF. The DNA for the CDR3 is TGTGCCAGCTCACCACCGGGCAGGGTAAACACTGAAGCTTTCTTT.